One and the same sample provided the 11 T cell receptor beta chains below, sequenced in a study of T cells of healthy individuals. One entry per CDR3 protein results from TCRdb running MiXCR on the 5' RACE reads. This sample has about 53,000 distinct CDR3 sequences, with roughly 14% found just once. The receptors shown here come from a human donor in good health.

The chain employs TRBV11-3 and TRBJ2-3, with no clear D. Trimming took 1 base from V and 0 from J, leaving 8 bases between them. This CDR3 spans 15 amino acids. Germline V CDR1 and CDR2: SGHNT, YENEEA. CDR3 nucleotide sequence: TGTGCCAGCAGCTTAGGTCCTGACAGCACAGATACGCAGTATTTT. It translates to CASSLGPDSTDTQYF.

This clonotype was found many times. The rearrangement uses TRBV24-1 and TRBJ2-6; D is uncertain. The CDR3 consists of 16 residues. V was pared by 3 bases and J by 2 bases, with 10 bases between. The V gene's germline CDR1 is KGHDR and CDR2 SFDVKD. CDR3 bases: TGTGCCACCAGTGATGGTGGACGTCCTGGGGCCAACGTCCTGACTTTC. Translated, it gives CATSDGGRPGANVLTF.

At least ten counts were recorded for this clonotype. The chain joins TRBV4-1 to TRBJ1-2; a weak D match, TRBD1 (6 bases). The CDR3 contains 15 residues. Germline CDR1 is MGHRA and CDR2 is YSYEKL. The V end lost 1 base, the J end lost 4 bases, and 13 bases lay between the germline ends. The CDR3 DNA reads as TGCGCCAGCAGCCAAGTAACAGGGCTCATCTATGGCTACACCTTC. Encoded protein: CASSQVTGLIYGYTF.

This clonotype appeared many times. The chain carries TRBV7-8 and TRBJ2-5; a weak D match, TRBD2 (7 bases). This CDR3 is 12 amino acids long. Trimming removed 10 bases at V and 7 bases at J, with 16 bases between. CDR1 and CDR2 from the germline V gene are SGHVS and FQNEAQ. The CDR3 coding sequence is TGTGCCACCGGGTCAGGGGAGGGGACCCAGTACTTC. Encoded protein: CATGSGEGTQYF.

A few counts support this clonotype. The chain combines TRBV20-1 with TRBJ2-1, with D uncertain. The germline CDR1 and CDR2 sequences are DFQATT and SNEGSKA (reference sequence). Deletions cut 1 base from V and 6 bases from J, with 10 bases between. The CDR3 extends over 13 amino acids. Here the CDR3 DNA reads TGCAGTGCTAGAGGGTTGGGTATCAATGAGCAGTTCTTC. As protein: CSARGLGINEQFF.

This rearrangement joins TRBV27 to TRBJ2-5; TRBD2 is a possible D gene (5 bases). V lost 5 bases and J 1 base, leaving 17 bases between the germline ends. CDR3 size: 16 residues. CDR1 and CDR2 (germline): MNHEY, SMNVEV (reference sequence). CDR3 nucleotide sequence: TGTGCCAGCAGTCCCTTACGGACGGGGAGCCAAGAGACCCAGTACTTC. Its protein is CASSPLRTGSQETQYF.

This clonotype was counted at least ten times. The chain has TRBV11-2 and TRBJ2-3; D unresolved. The CDR3 consists of 12 residues. Trimming stripped 4 bases from V and 5 bases from J, with 7 bases between. CDR1 SGHAT and CDR2 FQNNGV come from the germline V gene. CDR3 sequence reads: CASSSSVDTQYF. CDR3 nucleotide sequence: TGTGCCAGCAGCTCCAGCGTAGATACGCAGTATTTT.

This clonotype was found many times. V usage is TRBV20-1 and J usage is TRBJ1-4; 8 bases agree with TRBD1. This CDR3 contains 13 residues. Germline V gene sequence: CDR1 DFQATT, CDR2 SNEGSKA (reference sequence). V shed 1 base, J shed 7 bases, and the junction held 2 bases outside the gene matches. CDR3 loop: CSARAGGGEKLFF. In DNA form, the CDR3 reads TGCAGTGCTAGAGCAGGGGGCGGTGAAAAACTGTTTTTT.

The chain links TRBV2 to TRBJ2-4; the match to TRBD1 covers 9 bases. The CDR3 covers 15 residues. J lost 6 bases, V lost 6 bases, and 9 bases had no gene match. The germline V gene has CDR1 SNHLY and CDR2 FYNNEI. The CDR3 sequence: CASRLTGGGGNIQYF. CDR3 coding DNA: TGTGCCAGCAGATTAACAGGGGGCGGGGGAAACATTCAGTACTTC. Drawing the rest from reference TRBV2 and TRBJ2-4, the complete variable domain is EPEVTQTPSHQVTQMGQEVILRCVPISNHLYFYWYRQILGQKVEFLVSFYNNEISEKSEIFDDQFSVERPDGSNFTLKIRSTKLEDSAMYFCASRLTGGGGNIQYFGAGTRLSVL.

This clonotype was counted ten times or more. The gene calls are TRBV7-9 and TRBJ2-4; D not certain. V shed 5 bases and J shed 1 base, with 12 bases lying between them. There are 15 residues in the CDR3. Per the germline V gene, CDR1 is SEHNR and CDR2 is FQNEAQ (reference sequence). The CDR3 protein is CASSPVQGAKNIQYF. The CDR3 nucleotides read TGTGCCAGCAGCCCCGTACAAGGCGCCAAAAACATTCAGTACTTC.

This clonotype was seen only a few times. The chain is built from TRBV6-5 and TRBJ2-1; D is ambiguous. CDR3 length equals 16 residues. Germline V gene data show CDR1 as MNHEY and CDR2 as SVGAGI. Trimming pared 2 bases from V and 0 bases from J, leaving 11 bases between. Here the CDR3 reads CASSYGSRSSYNEQFF. In nucleotides, the CDR3 is TGTGCCAGCAGTTACGGTTCGCGGAGCTCCTACAATGAGCAGTTCTTC.